A single sample gave rise to the 4 T cell receptor beta chains below, sequenced in a study of CD4+ T cells in melanoma. Here immunoSEQ multiplex PCR was the method, and the copy in TCRdb shows in-frame clones only, minus some. The table includes 13,000 or so clones, 68% detected once. The specimen sequenced was cells from a culture (not recorded whether cultured in vitro). Receptor source: a human donor with melanoma.

The rearrangement joins TRBV6-1 to TRBJ1-4; no definite D call. The CDR3 consists of 14 residues. Germline V gene sequence: CDR1 MNHNS, CDR2 SASEGT. V was cut by 4 bases and J by 6 bases, with 12 bases left in between. The CDR3 loop is CASSVAGWDEKLFF. CDR3 DNA: TGTGCCAGCAGTGTGGCCGGCTGGGATGAAAAACTGTTTTTT.

In its sample, this clone was seen a few times. The chain recombines TRBV29-1 with TRBJ1-2; possible D gene TRBD1, 6 bases. CDR3 length: 13 residues. Germline V gene sequence: CDR1 SQVTM, CDR2 ANQGSEA. With 3 bases removed from V and 5 bases from J, the gap between germline ends came to 13 bases. The CDR3 DNA reads TGCAGCGTTGAGGGGAACAGGGCGTATGGCTACACCTTC. This sequence encodes CSVEGNRAYGYTF.

This rearrangement joins TRBV5-1 to TRBJ2-5; D not certain. Trimming stripped 2 bases from V and 1 base from J, with 6 bases between. CDR3 size: 13 residues. From germline, CDR1 is SGHRS and CDR2 YFSETQ. CDR3 in amino acids: CASSFGSQETQYF. CDR3 coding DNA: TGCGCCAGCAGCTTCGGCTCCCAAGAGACCCAGTACTTC.

This clone has just a few counts. V is TRBV4-2 and J is TRBJ1-1; 7 bases fit TRBD1. The V and J ends lost 0 bases and 4 bases, in that order; junction bases with no gene match: 5. The CDR3 runs 15 residues. Germline-derived CDR1 and CDR2 are LGHNA and YNFKEQ. This chain's CDR3 is CASSQEPRGATEAFF. In nucleotides, the CDR3 is TGTGCCAGCAGCCAAGAACCCAGGGGGGCCACTGAAGCTTTCTTT.